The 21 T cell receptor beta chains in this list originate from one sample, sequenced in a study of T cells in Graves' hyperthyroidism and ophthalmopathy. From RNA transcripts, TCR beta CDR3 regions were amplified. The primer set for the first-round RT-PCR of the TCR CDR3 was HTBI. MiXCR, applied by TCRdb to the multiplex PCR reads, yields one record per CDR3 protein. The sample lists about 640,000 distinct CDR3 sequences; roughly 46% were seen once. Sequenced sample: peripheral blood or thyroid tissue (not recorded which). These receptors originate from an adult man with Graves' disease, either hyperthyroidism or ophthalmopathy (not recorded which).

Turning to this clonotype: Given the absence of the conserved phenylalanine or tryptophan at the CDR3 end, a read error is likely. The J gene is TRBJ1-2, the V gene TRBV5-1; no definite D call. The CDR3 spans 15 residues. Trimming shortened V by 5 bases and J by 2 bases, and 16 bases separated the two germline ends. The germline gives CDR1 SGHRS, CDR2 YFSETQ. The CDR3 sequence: CASSLRASGNYGYTS. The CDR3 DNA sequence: TGCGCCAGCAGTCTCCGGGCCTCAGGAAACTATGGCTACACCTCC.

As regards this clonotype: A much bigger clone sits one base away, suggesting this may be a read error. The CDR3 nucleotides read TGCAGTGCCCCGGGACAGGGCCAAGCGACCCAGTACTTC. This codes for CSAPGQGQATQYF. The V and J genes are TRBV20-1 and TRBJ2-5; 9 positions agree with TRBD1. This CDR3 spans 13 amino acids. The germline V gene has CDR1 DFQATT and CDR2 SNEGSKA (reference sequence).

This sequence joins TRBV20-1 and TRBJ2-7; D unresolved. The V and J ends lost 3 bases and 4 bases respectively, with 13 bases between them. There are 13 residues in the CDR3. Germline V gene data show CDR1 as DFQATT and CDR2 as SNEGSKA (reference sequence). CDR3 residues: CSARPQAVYEQYF. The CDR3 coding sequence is TGCAGTGCTAGGCCTCAAGCTGTTTACGAGCAGTACTTC.

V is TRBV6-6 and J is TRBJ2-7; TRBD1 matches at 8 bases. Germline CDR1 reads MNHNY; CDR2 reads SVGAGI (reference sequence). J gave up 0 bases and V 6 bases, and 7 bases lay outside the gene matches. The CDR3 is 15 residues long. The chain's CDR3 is CASSARTGNSYEQYF. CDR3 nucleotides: TGTGCCAGCAGCGCTCGGACAGGGAACTCCTACGAGCAGTACTTC.

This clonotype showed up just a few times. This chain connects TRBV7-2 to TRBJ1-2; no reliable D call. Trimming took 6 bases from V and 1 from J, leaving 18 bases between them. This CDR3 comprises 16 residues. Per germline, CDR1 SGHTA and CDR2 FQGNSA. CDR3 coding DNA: TGTGCCAGCAGTGATCCTGGTGGATGGGTTAACTATGGCTACACCTTC. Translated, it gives CASSDPGGWVNYGYTF.

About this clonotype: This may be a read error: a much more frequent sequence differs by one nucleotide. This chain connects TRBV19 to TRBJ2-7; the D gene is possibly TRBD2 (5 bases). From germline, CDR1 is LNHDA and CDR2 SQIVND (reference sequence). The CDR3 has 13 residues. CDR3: CAGSSLRSGEQYF. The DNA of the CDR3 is TGTGCCGGTAGTTCTCTCAGAAGCGGTGAGCAGTACTTC.

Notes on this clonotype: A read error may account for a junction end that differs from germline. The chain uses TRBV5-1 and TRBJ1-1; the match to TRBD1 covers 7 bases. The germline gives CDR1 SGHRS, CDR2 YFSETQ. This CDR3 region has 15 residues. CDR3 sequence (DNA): TGTACCAGCAGCTTGGGACAGAACCCGAACACTGAAGCTTCCTTT. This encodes CTSSLGQNPNTEASF. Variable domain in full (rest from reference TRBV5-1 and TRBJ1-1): KAGVTQTPRYLIKTRGQQVTLSCSPISGHRSVSWYQQTPGQGLQFLFEYFSETQRNKGNFPGRFSGRQFSNSRSEMNVSTLELGDSALYLCTSSLGQNPNTEASFGQGTRLTVV.

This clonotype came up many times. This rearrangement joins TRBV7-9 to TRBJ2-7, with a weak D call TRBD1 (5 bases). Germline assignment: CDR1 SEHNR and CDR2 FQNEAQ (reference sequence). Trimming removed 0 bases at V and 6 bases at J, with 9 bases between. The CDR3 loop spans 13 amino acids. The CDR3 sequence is CASSLAGHGEQYF. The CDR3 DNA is TGTGCCAGCAGCTTAGCCGGACACGGCGAGCAGTACTTC.

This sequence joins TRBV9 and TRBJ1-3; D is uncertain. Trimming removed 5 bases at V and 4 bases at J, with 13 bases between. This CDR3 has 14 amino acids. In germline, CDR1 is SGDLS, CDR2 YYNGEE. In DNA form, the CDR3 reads TGTGCCAGCAGGGACGTCGGTTCGGGAAACACCATATATTTT. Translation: CASRDVGSGNTIYF. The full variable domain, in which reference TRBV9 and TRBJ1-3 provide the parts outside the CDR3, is DSGVTQTPKHLITATGQRVTLRCSPRSGDLSVYWYQQSLDQGLQFLIQYYNGEERAKGNILERFSAQQFPDLHSELNLSSLELGDSALYFCASRDVGSGNTIYFGEGSWLTVV.

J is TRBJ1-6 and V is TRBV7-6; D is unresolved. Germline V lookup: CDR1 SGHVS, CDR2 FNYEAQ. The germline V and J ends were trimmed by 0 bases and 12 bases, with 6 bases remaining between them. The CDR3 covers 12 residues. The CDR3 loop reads CASSLADGPLHF. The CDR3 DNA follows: TGTGCCAGCAGCTTAGCCGATGGACCCCTCCACTTT.

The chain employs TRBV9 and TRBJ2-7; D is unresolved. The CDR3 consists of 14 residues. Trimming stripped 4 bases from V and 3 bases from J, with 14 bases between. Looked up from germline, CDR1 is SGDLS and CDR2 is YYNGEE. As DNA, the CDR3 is TGTGCCAGCAGCCCCGACGCCCGCTTCTACGAGCAGTACTTC. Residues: CASSPDARFYEQYF.

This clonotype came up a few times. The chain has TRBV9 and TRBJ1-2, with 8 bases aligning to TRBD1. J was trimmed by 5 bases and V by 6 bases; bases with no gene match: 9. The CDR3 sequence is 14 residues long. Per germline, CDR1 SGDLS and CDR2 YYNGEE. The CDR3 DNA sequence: TGTGCCAGCATGAGAACAGGGGGTTCTTATGGCTACACCTTC. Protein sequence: CASMRTGGSYGYTF.

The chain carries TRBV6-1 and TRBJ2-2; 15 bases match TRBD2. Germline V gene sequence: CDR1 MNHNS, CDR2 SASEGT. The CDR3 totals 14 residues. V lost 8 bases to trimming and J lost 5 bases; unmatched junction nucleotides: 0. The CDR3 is CASGTSGRTGELFF. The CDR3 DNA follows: TGTGCCAGCGGGACTAGCGGGAGGACCGGGGAGCTGTTTTTT.

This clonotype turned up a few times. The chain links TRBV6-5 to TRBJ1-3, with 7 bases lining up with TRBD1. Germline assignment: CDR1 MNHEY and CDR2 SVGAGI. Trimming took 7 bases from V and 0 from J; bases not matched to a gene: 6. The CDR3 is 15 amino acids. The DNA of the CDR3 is TGTGCCAGCACCCGGACAGGCCGCTCTGGAAACACCATATATTTT. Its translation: CASTRTGRSGNTIYF.

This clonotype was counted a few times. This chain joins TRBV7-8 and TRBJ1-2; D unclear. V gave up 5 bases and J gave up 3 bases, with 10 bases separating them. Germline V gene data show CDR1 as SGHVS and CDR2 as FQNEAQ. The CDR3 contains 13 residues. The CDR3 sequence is CASSQERHYGYTF. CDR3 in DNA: TGTGCCAGCAGCCAAGAGCGGCACTATGGCTACACCTTC.

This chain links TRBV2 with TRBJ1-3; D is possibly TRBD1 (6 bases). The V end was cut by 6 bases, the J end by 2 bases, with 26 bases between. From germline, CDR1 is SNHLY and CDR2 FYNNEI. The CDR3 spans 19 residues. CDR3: CASSRGDTEAWTAGNTIYF. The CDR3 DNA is TGTGCCAGCAGCCGAGGGGATACTGAAGCCTGGACAGCTGGAAACACCATATATTTT.

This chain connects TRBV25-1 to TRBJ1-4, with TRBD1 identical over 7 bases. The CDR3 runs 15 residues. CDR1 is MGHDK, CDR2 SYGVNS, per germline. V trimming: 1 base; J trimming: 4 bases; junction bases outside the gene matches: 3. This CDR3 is CASSESGGFNEKLFF. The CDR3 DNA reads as TGTGCCAGCAGTGAATCAGGGGGATTTAATGAAAAACTGTTTTTT.

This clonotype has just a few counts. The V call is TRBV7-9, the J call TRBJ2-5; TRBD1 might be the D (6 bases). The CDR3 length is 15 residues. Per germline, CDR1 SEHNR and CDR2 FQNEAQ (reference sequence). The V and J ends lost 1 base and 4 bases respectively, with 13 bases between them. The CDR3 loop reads CASSLDTNRVETQYF. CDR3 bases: TGTGCCAGCAGCTTAGATACGAACAGGGTAGAGACCCAGTACTTC.

DNA of the CDR3: TGCAGCGTTGAGATAGGGGGGGGAGGTGAGACCCAGTACTTC. This encodes CSVEIGGGGETQYF. The J gene is TRBJ2-5, the V gene TRBV29-1; D may be TRBD2 (7 bases). This CDR3 has 14 amino acids. The germline V gene has CDR1 SQVTM and CDR2 ANQGSEA. V lost 3 bases and J 5 bases, leaving 16 bases between the germline ends.

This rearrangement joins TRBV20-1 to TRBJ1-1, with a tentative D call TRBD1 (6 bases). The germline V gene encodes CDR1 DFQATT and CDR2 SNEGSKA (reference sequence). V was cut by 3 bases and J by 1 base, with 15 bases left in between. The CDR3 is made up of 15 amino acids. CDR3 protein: CSASNHWTANTEAFF. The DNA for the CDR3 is TGCAGTGCTAGCAACCATTGGACAGCGAACACTGAAGCTTTCTTT.

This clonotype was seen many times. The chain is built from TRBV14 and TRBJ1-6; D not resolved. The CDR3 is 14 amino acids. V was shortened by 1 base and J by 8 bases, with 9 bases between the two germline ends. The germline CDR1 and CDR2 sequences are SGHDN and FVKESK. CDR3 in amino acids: CASSQGGNYSPLHF. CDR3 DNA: TGTGCCAGCAGCCAAGGAGGGAATTATTCACCCCTCCACTTT.